This passage covers 18 T cell receptor beta chains from one sample sequenced in a study of cytomegalovirus exposure and HLA in healthy donors. 60 Vbeta and 13 Jbeta primers were used in PCR. TCRdb's copy holds only in-frame clones and misses some; the assay was immunoSEQ multiplex PCR. The data contain under 150,000 clones, approximately 86% of them singletons. Sequenced sample: PBMCs. The origin of the receptors is a boy younger than 18 in good health and CMV-seronegative.

This chain uses TRBV18 with TRBJ1-1, with D perhaps TRBD1 (6 bases). Trimming stripped 2 bases from V and 4 bases from J, with 8 bases between. Germline assignment: CDR1 KGHSH and CDR2 LQKENI. The CDR3 is 13 amino acids. The CDR3 is CASSPLGGTEAFF. CDR3 nucleotides: TGTGCCAGCTCACCATTAGGGGGCACTGAAGCTTTCTTT. The full variable domain, its missing parts supplied by reference TRBV18 and TRBJ1-1, is NAGVMQNPRHLVRRRGQEARLRCSPMKGHSHVYWYRQLPEEGLKFMVYLQKENIIDESGMPKERFSAEFPKEGPSILRIQQVVRGDSAAYFCASSPLGGTEAFFGQGTRLTVV.

The gene calls are TRBV5-6 and TRBJ1-1; 7 bases are shared with TRBD1. The CDR3 has 12 amino acids. Germline assignment: CDR1 SGHDT and CDR2 YYEEEE. The V gene end was trimmed by 3 bases and the J gene end by 4 bases; junction bases not matched to a gene: 0. The DNA of the CDR3 is TGTGCCAGCAGCTCAGGGGGCACTGAAGCTTTCTTT. The encoded protein is CASSSGGTEAFF.

This rearrangement joins TRBV4-2 to TRBJ2-7; TRBD1 matches 7 bases. Trimming removed 1 base from V and 2 bases from J; junction bases left unmatched: 11. Germline CDR1 LGHNA, CDR2 YNFKEQ. There are 17 residues in the CDR3. The CDR3 DNA reads as TGTGCCAGCAGCCAAGCTATTGGGACAGCCACCACCTACGAGCAGTACTTC. Residues: CASSQAIGTATTYEQYF.

To note about this clone: This same CDR3 is encoded by further DNA sequences in the sample. The J gene is TRBJ1-6, the V gene TRBV5-1; 7 bases are shared with TRBD1. Germline V gives CDR1 SGHRS, CDR2 YFSETQ. V trimming: 0 bases; J trimming: 4 bases; junction bases outside the gene matches: 1. The CDR3 contains 15 residues. DNA for the CDR3: TGCGCCAGCAGCTTGGCAGGGGGGTATAATTCACCCCTCCACTTT. Its protein product is CASSLAGGYNSPLHF.

The V call is TRBV6-5, the J call TRBJ2-5; 11 bases line up with TRBD2. J was trimmed by 5 bases and V by 7 bases; bases with no gene match: 9. Germline lookup yields CDR1 MNHEY and CDR2 SVGAGI. The CDR3 loop spans 15 amino acids. The DNA of the CDR3 is TGTGCCAGCACCGCACTAGCGGGAGTGGGGGAGACCCAGTACTTC. Residues: CASTALAGVGETQYF.

The chain links TRBV5-4 to TRBJ1-2; tentative D call: TRBD1 (6 bases). The V and J ends lost 0 bases and 4 bases respectively, with 16 bases between them. The V gene's germline CDR1 is SGHNT and CDR2 YYREEE (reference sequence). The CDR3 is 16 amino acids. The CDR3 DNA is TGTGCCAGCAGCTTGGAACAGGGCCTGGGAGCCTATGGCTACACCTTC. Its translation is CASSLEQGLGAYGYTF.

V and J are TRBV29-1 and TRBJ1-1; TRBD1 might be the D (6 bases). The V end lost 1 base, the J end lost 7 bases, and 16 bases lay between the germline ends. This CDR3 has 14 amino acids. Looked up from germline, CDR1 is SQVTM and CDR2 is ANQGSEA. DNA of the CDR3: TGCAGCGTTGAAGGGGCGACAGGAACTGTTGAAGCTTTCTTT. The encoded protein is CSVEGATGTVEAFF.

DNA for the CDR3: TGTGCCAGCAGCCCCGGGTTTCTTAATTCACCCCTCCACTTT. Amino acid sequence: CASSPGFLNSPLHF. This sequence joins TRBV5-4 and TRBJ1-6; no reliable D call. Germline V gene data show CDR1 as SGHNT and CDR2 as YYREEE (reference sequence). CDR3 length: 14 residues. The V end was cut by 4 bases, the J end by 6 bases, with 11 bases between.

The chain combines TRBV6-6 with TRBJ1-1, with D possibly TRBD1 on 5 matching bases. The CDR3 sequence is 14 residues long. The germline V gene has CDR1 MNHNY and CDR2 SVGAGI (reference sequence). V was pared by 8 bases and J by 4 bases, with 17 bases between. The CDR3 nucleotides are TGTGCCAGCCGCGCTGGGGGGGGTACCACTGAAGCTTTCTTT. It specifies CASRAGGGTTEAFF.

This clone was observed a handful of times. This chain links TRBV6-5 with TRBJ2-5, with 9 positions matching TRBD2. The CDR3 consists of 14 residues. Germline V CDR1 and CDR2: MNHEY, SVGAGI. V was pared by 6 bases and J by 3 bases, with 5 bases of the junction left unmatched. The CDR3 loop reads CASSPTSGKETQYF. The DNA for the CDR3 is TGTGCCAGCAGCCCGACTAGCGGTAAAGAGACCCAGTACTTC.

V gene TRBV5-1 combines with J gene TRBJ2-3, with D possibly being TRBD2 (6 bases). V was pared by 6 bases and J by 3 bases, with 26 bases between. Looked up from germline, CDR1 is SGHRS and CDR2 is YFSETQ. The CDR3 sequence is 18 residues long. The CDR3 reads CASTLPVLATLGTDTQYF. CDR3 nucleotide sequence: TGCGCCAGCACCCTGCCGGTTCTAGCGACATTGGGGACAGATACGCAGTATTTT.

This clone was counted between two and nine times. The chain carries TRBV6-5 and TRBJ1-1; D is unresolved. CDR3 length equals 12 residues. Trimming took 8 bases from V and 4 from J, leaving 11 bases between them. Germline V gives CDR1 MNHEY, CDR2 SVGAGI. The CDR3 loop is CASGPGSTEAFF. The CDR3 DNA is TGTGCCAGCGGACCGGGGAGCACTGAAGCTTTCTTT.

The chain recombines TRBV9 with TRBJ1-1; the D gene is possibly TRBD1 (6 bases). The CDR3 is 16 residues long. V was pared by 0 bases and J by 3 bases, with 15 bases between. Germline CDR1 reads SGDLS; CDR2 reads YYNGEE. The CDR3 is CASSVEPMGADTEAFF. CDR3 nucleotides: TGTGCCAGCAGCGTAGAACCCATGGGGGCCGACACTGAAGCTTTCTTT.

The V gene is TRBV5-4, the J gene TRBJ1-4, with TRBD1 matching 9 bases. The CDR3 extends over 15 amino acids. V lost 5 bases, J lost 7 bases, and 9 bases stayed unmatched. The germline V gene has CDR1 SGHNT and CDR2 YYREEE (reference sequence). The CDR3 loop is CASSPQGAVGEKLFF. DNA for the CDR3: TGTGCCAGCAGTCCACAGGGGGCGGTTGGTGAAAAACTGTTTTTT.

V is TRBV27 and J is TRBJ2-1; D gene ambiguous. CDR1 MNHEY and CDR2 SMNVEV come from the germline V gene (reference sequence). The CDR3 contains 16 residues. The V gene lost 3 bases and the J gene lost 0 bases, with 12 bases spanning the gap. The CDR3 nucleotides read TGTGCCAGCAGTTTGGTAAGCGAGAGCTCCTACAATGAGCAGTTCTTC. This codes for CASSLVSESSYNEQFF.

This chain connects TRBV11-2 to TRBJ1-1; 7 nucleotides align to TRBD1. Germline CDR1 is SGHAT and CDR2 is FQNNGV. The CDR3 covers 15 residues. V shed 1 base, J shed 4 bases, and the junction held 6 bases outside the gene matches. CDR3 coding DNA: TGTGCCAGCAGCTTAGGTGCGACAGGGATCACTGAAGCTTTCTTT. It is translated as CASSLGATGITEAFF.

This chain links TRBV27 with TRBJ2-1, with D perhaps TRBD2 (6 bases). Per germline, CDR1 MNHEY and CDR2 SMNVEV (reference sequence). Trimming stripped 6 bases from V and 4 bases from J, with 10 bases between. The CDR3 has 13 residues. The CDR3 coding sequence is TGTGCCAGCAGGGGGGGAACGTACAATGAGCAGTTCTTC. This gives the protein CASRGGTYNEQFF.

This clone was counted a single time. The chain carries TRBV9 and TRBJ2-1; 12 nucleotides line up with TRBD2. V gave up 4 bases and J gave up 12 bases; unmatched junction bases: 5. The CDR3 is 13 amino acids. Germline-derived CDR1 and CDR2 are SGDLS and YYNGEE. In nucleotides, the CDR3 is TGTGCCAGCAGCTCACGGACTAGCGGGGCGCAGTTCTTC. Translated: CASSSRTSGAQFF.